This T cell receptor (beta chain) was captured in a study of brain T cells in children with intractable seizures. About this clone: The antigen is undetermined.

Produced via immunoSEQ multiplex PCR; TCRdb's table is partial and in-frame only. The profile shows tens of thousands of clones, around 93% of them singletons. The ends were cut back, 0 bases at V and 5 bases at J, with 6 bases in the middle. The germline V gene encodes CDR1 SGHDT and CDR2 YYEEEE. The CDR3 consists of 13 residues. Surgery cases with the highest brain T cell transcript signatures were chosen for sequencing. Study-wide results and limits: Only CDR3 sequence similarity suggested viral specificity, without known HCMV serostatus. Clones missing pre-surgery may reflect undersampling of that blood sample.

This chain joins TRBV5-6 and TRBJ2-1; the D is unclear. The sequence derives from a boy under two years old with tuberous sclerosis and intractable seizures. The sample consisted of peripheral blood, taken at surgery. CDR3 residues: CASSLDRHNEQFF. CDR3 nucleotides: TGTGCCAGCAGCTTGGACCGACACAATGAGCAGTTCTTC.